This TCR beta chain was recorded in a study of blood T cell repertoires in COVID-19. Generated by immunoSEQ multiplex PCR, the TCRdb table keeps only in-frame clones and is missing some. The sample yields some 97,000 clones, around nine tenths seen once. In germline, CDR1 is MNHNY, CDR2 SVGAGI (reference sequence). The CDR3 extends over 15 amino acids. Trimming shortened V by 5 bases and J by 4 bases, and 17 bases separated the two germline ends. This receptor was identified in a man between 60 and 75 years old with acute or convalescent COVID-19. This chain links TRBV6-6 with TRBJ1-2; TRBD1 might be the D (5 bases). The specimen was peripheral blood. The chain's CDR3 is CASSDWGPSGYGYTF. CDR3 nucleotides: TGTGCCAGCAGTGATTGGGGCCCTTCGGGCTATGGCTACACCTTC.